The entry below gives a single T cell receptor (beta chain) sequence along with its context. This sample stems from a study of T cell changes during pregnancy in multiple sclerosis. CDR1 and CDR2 (germline): SEHNR, FQNEAQ (reference sequence). The CDR3 is made up of 15 amino acids. V lost 7 bases to trimming and J lost 4 bases, with 19 bases between them. TCRdb's copy holds only in-frame clones and misses some; the assay was immunoSEQ multiplex PCR. This table has around 110,000 clones, about 89% appearing once. The source material was peripheral blood, sampled before pregnancy. V usage is TRBV7-9 and J usage is TRBJ1-1, with D maybe TRBD1 (5 bases). This sequence originates from a female donor with multiple sclerosis, enrolled in a pregnancy study. Here the CDR3 reads CASTPRVVVGTEAFF. The CDR3 nucleotides read TGTGCCAGCACCCCCAGGGTAGTTGTTGGCACTGAAGCTTTCTTT.